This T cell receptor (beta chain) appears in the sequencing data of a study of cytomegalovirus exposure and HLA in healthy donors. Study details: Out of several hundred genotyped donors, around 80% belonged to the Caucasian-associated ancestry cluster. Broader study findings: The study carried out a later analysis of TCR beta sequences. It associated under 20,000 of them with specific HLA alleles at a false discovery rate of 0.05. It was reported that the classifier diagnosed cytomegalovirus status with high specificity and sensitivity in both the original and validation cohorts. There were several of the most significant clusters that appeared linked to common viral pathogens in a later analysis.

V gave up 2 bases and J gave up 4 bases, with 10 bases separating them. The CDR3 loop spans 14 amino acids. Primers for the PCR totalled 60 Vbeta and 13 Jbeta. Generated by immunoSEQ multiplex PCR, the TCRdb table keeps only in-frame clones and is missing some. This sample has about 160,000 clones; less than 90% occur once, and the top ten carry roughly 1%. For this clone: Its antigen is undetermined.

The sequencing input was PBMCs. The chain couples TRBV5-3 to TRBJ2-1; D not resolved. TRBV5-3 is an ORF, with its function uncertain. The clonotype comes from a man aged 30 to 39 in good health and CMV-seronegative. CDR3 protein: CARSLITKYNEQFF. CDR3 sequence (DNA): TGTGCCAGAAGCTTAATTACTAAATACAATGAGCAGTTCTTC.